This is a list of T cell receptor beta chains from one sample in a study of cytomegalovirus exposure and HLA in healthy donors. Data came from immunoSEQ multiplex PCR; TCRdb stores just in-frame clones and leaves some out. The repertoire includes roughly 160,000 clones, around three quarters of them detected once, and 3.7% sits in the top ten. Sequenced: PBMCs. The receptor source for this set is a man younger than 40 in good health and CMV-seropositive. Both conserved end residues are part of each CDR3. The order of the fields is D gene, J gene, V gene, clone size, CDR3 DNA, CDR3 protein. D genes are given only for firm matches. Part of the rows lack a size; the others show once, few, many or a class for expanded clones.

>.|TRBJ2-7|TRBV25-1|.
TGTGCCAGCAGTGAAGGACAATCCTACGAGCAGTACTTC
CASSEGQSYEQYF
>.|TRBJ2-3|TRBV6-4|.
TGTGCCAGCAGTGAATCGTCGACAGATACGCAGTATTTT
CASSESSTDTQYF
>TRBD1|TRBJ2-7|TRBV5-1|.
TGCGCCAGCAGCTCAGGGGGCACAACCACCGGCGAGCAGTACTTC
CASSSGGTTTGEQYF
>.|TRBJ1-5|TRBV5-6|.
TGTGCCAGCAGCTACAGACAGGACCTTTATAGCAATCAGCCCCAGCATTTT
CASSYRQDLYSNQPQHF
>TRBD1|TRBJ1-1|TRBV10-3|.
TGTGCCACCAGCGGGACAGGGGACACTGAAGCTTTCTTT
CATSGTGDTEAFF
>.|TRBJ2-7|TRBV29-1|.
TGCAGCGTTGAAGATAAAGAGTACGAGCAGTACTTC
CSVEDKEYEQYF
>TRBD1|TRBJ2-7|TRBV11-2|.
TGTGCCAGCAGCCCCGGACAGGGGAGTGAGCAGTACTTC
CASSPGQGSEQYF
>.|TRBJ2-7|TRBV10-3|.
TGTGCCATCAGTGGCGGGGAATCCTACGAGCAGTACTTC
CAISGGESYEQYF
>.|TRBJ2-7|TRBV6-5|.
TGTGCCAGCAGTTCGACTAGCTACGAGCAGTACTTC
CASSSTSYEQYF
>.|TRBJ1-1|TRBV7-9|.
TGTGCCAGCAGCTTAGAGGTGCAGGAGAACACTGAAGCTTTCTTT
CASSLEVQENTEAFF
>TRBD1|TRBJ2-1|TRBV19|.
TGTGCCAGTAGTCCGGGGACAGGGAACAATGAGCAGTTCTTC
CASSPGTGNNEQFF
>.|TRBJ2-7|TRBV29-1|few
TGCAGCGTTGGACAGTACGAGCAGTACTTC
CSVGQYEQYF
>.|TRBJ1-2|TRBV10-3|once
TGTGCCATCAGTGAGTCAGGACAGAGCTATGGCTACACCTTC
CAISESGQSYGYTF
>.|TRBJ1-5|TRBV28|.
TGTGCCAGCAGTTTCCCGACAGGACATAGCAATCAGCCCCAGCATTTT
CASSFPTGHSNQPQHF
>.|TRBJ1-2|TRBV29-1|.
TGCAGCGTTGAGGGGGGAGACCGCTATGGCTACACCTTC
CSVEGGDRYGYTF
>.|TRBJ2-3|TRBV7-2|.
TGTGCCAGCAGCTTATCGACTCCCAATACGCAGTATTTT
CASSLSTPNTQYF
>TRBD1|TRBJ1-5|TRBV5-1|.
TGCGCCAGCAGCCGGGGGGACAGGGACCCCCAGCATTTT
CASSRGDRDPQHF
>.|TRBJ2-5|TRBV13|.
TGTGCCAGCAGCGGAAGGAGCTTGGAGACCCAGTACTTC
CASSGRSLETQYF
>.|TRBJ2-3|TRBV9|.
TGTGCCAGCAGCCAAGACTCAGGGCTTCATGCAGATACGCAGTATTTT
CASSQDSGLHADTQYF
>.|TRBJ1-6|TRBV30|.
TGTGCCGCAGCGGGTAACGTGAATTCACCCCTCCACTTT
CAAAGNVNSPLHF
>.|TRBJ1-5|TRBV18|few
TGTGCCAGCTCACCACCTATGTTGAATCAGCCCCAGCATTTT
CASSPPMLNQPQHF
>.|TRBJ2-7|TRBV7-2|.
TGTGCCAGCAGCTTGAGGCCATACGAGCAGTACTTC
CASSLRPYEQYF
>TRBD1|TRBJ2-5|TRBV5-1|.
TGCGCCAGCAGCCGGGACAGGGGGCAAGAGACCCAGTACTTC
CASSRDRGQETQYF
>.|TRBJ2-7|TRBV7-9|.
TGTGCCAGCAGCTTAAGCCCCATCTACGAGCAGTACTTC
CASSLSPIYEQYF
>.|TRBJ2-1|TRBV21-1|once
TGTGCCAGCAGCAAATACCCAAGCGGGAAGGACTACAATGAGCAGTTCTTC
CASSKYPSGKDYNEQFF
>TRBD1|TRBJ1-5|TRBV4-2|.
TGTGCCAGCAGTCAGACAGGGGGTAATCAGCCCCAGCATTTT
CASSQTGGNQPQHF
>TRBD1|TRBJ2-7|TRBV27|.
TGTGCCAGCACCCCGAGACAGGGCCCCTTCTACGAGCAGTACTTC
CASTPRQGPFYEQYF
>TRBD2|TRBJ2-1|TRBV4-3|few
TGCGCCAGCAGCCAAGGACTAGCGGGGGAGAATGAGCAGTTCTTC
CASSQGLAGENEQFF
>TRBD1|TRBJ2-7|TRBV4-1|.
TGCGCCAGCAGCCAACCCGGGACAGATCCCTACGAGCAGTACTTC
CASSQPGTDPYEQYF
>TRBD1|TRBJ2-7|TRBV29-1|.
TGCAGCGTTGCAACAGGGGGTGGATACGAGCAGTACTTC
CSVATGGGYEQYF
>.|TRBJ2-5|TRBV28|once
TGTGCCAGCAGTGGCTCCACAGGTGGCGAGACCCAGTACTTC
CASSGSTGGETQYF
>TRBD2|TRBJ2-7|TRBV28|.
TGTGCCAGCCACCGGGGAGGGGCGACCTACGAGCAGTACTTC
CASHRGGATYEQYF
>.|TRBJ2-7|TRBV19|.
TGTGCCAGTAGTCCAGGTTACTCCTACGAGCAGTACTTC
CASSPGYSYEQYF
>TRBD2|TRBJ2-1|TRBV6-5|.
TGTGCCAGCCGGGGGGGGTCCTACAATGAGCAGTTCTTC
CASRGGSYNEQFF
>.|TRBJ2-7|TRBV21-1|.
.
CASRTFGTGTSYEQYF
>.|TRBJ2-7|TRBV4-1|.
TGCGCCAGCAGCGCGCGGAACGCGGGGGAGCAGTACTTC
CASSARNAGEQYF
>.|TRBJ2-7|TRBV25-1|.
TGTGCCAGCAGTGAATTGGGACACTCCTACGAGCAGTACTTC
CASSELGHSYEQYF
>TRBD2|TRBJ2-5|TRBV5-1|.
TGCGCCAGCAGCATAGCGGGGGGCCAGACCCAGTACTTC
CASSIAGGQTQYF
>.|TRBJ2-1|TRBV10-1|.
TGCGCCAGCAGCGTTCGGGGTATCCCCTACAATGAGCAGTTCTTC
CASSVRGIPYNEQFF
>.|TRBJ2-2|TRBV15|.
TGTGCCACCAGCAGAGATAGCGCCCTCACCGGGGAGCTGTTTTTT
CATSRDSALTGELFF
>.|TRBJ1-1|TRBV7-9|.
TGTGCCAGCACCCTGAGCGTGCTGAACACTGAAGCTTTCTTT
CASTLSVLNTEAFF
>.|TRBJ1-1|TRBV29-1|once
TGCAGCGGTGGGAGGGAGAACACTGAAGCTTTCTTT
CSGGRENTEAFF
>TRBD2|TRBJ2-7|TRBV13|.
TGTGCCAGCAGCCCATATAGCGGGGGGCCCTCCTACGAGCAGTACTTC
CASSPYSGGPSYEQYF
>TRBD2|TRBJ2-3|TRBV5-6|.
TGTGCCAGCAGCCAGAAGGGACTAGCGGGGTTATGGGCAGATACGCAGTATTTT
CASSQKGLAGLWADTQYF